This TCR beta chain was identified in a study of blood T cell repertoires in COVID-19 (dated by TCRdb to 2020 to 2022). Notes on the research overall: The collaborator samples originated in the United States, Italy and Spain and spanned the acute and convalescent phases of COVID-19. The material from the prospective study consisted of cDNA or gDNA derived from T cells, B-cell-depleted T cells, or PBMCs. Subjects who had been exposed to COVID-19, were actively infected with it, or had recovered from it provided the deeply sampled blood TCRbeta repertoires that made up the dataset. The repertoires were made available in a free public database intended to serve as a resource for research on the immune response to SARS-CoV-2. The samples were drawn from the first 160 participants of the ongoing ImmuneRACE study and from more than 1,000 subjects provided by 6 global collaborators. A de-identified subject ID, COVID-19 status, age in years and sex were almost always included in the sample metadata. Where HLA class I and class II types were available, the types were taken from metadata supplied by the sample provider, not from assay-based typing. The paper as a whole reports these results and caveats: Clinical and demographic metadata were provided uncurated, with the amount varying by source and participant.

The immunoSEQ Assay, a bias-controlled multiplex PCR, was used to amplify TCRbeta CDR3 regions from genomic DNA. The paper's data handling went like this. Nucleated cell counts per sample were estimated from amplification of reference gene primers within the assay. To quantify the absolute abundance of each unique TCRbeta CDR3 rearrangement, sequence reads were collapsed and filtered. For each sample, productive Simpson clonality was calculated as the square root of Simpson's diversity index across productive rearrangements. TCRdb's version of the immuneACCESS table is confined to in-frame rearrangements and falls short of the full clone set. An unresolved V gene accounts for under half of the shortfall where checked; the remainder is of unknown origin. V, J and clone size are those of that table, while D and trimming were read from the DNA. This sample is represented by approximately 200,000 clones; about 81% of them were singletons. The ten largest clones represent approximately 8.7% of the sample.

As concerns this clone: Its antigen is unknown. It has no much larger one-base neighbor in the sample; base qualities were not kept.

CDR1 and CDR2, looked up from the germline V gene, are MNHEY and SVGAGI. From the cysteine up to the phenylalanine, the CDR3 has a length of 15 residues. Only the CDR3 part of the read is kept: 45 bases, read in frame from the first base. V is cut back by 7 bases and J by 4 bases, with 12 bases in the junction unmatched. Participants in the prospective study were enrolled through a virtual design, were aged roughly 18 to 90 years, and lived in some 24 United States geographic areas. To assign participants to cohorts, the prospective study relied on clinical history that participants themselves reported in a screening survey and a study questionnaire. ImmuneRACE Cohort 3 recovered participants were defined by two consecutive negative NP/OP PCR tests, healthcare professional clearance, or symptom resolution. Each participant in the prospective study had whole blood, serum and a nasopharyngeal or oropharyngeal swab collected by mobile phlebotomists. Participants in the prospective study had the option to provide additional blood draws and questionnaires over a roughly two-month period. Blood samples from the prospective study were shipped frozen or at room temperature prior to DNA extraction.

Sequencing used PBMCs or T cells enriched from blood (not recorded which). The receptor was isolated from a man in his forties or fifties who had recovered from COVID-19. The chain is assembled from TRBV6-5 and TRBJ1-2; 7 junctional bases match TRBD1. CDR3 protein: CASIPSPTGIYGYTF. The nucleotide sequence reads TGTGCCAGCATCCCCTCCCCGACAGGGATCTATGGCTACACCTTC.